This T cell receptor (beta chain) was sequenced for a study of CXCR3-negative and CXCR3-positive naive CD8 T cells. Across the study: The dataset comprises approximately 140 million TRB reads in total, with about 1.5 +/- 0.3 million reads per library.

Each TRB cDNA library was prepared by 5' RACE (with UMI labels). For each CDR3 protein, TCRdb gives one entry from its re-call of the 5' RACE reads, without DNA. The sample totals some 50,000 distinct CDR3 sequences. The CDR3 has 16 residues. CDR1 and CDR2 from the germline V gene are LGHNA and YNFKEQ. This clonotype was obtained from a human donor in good health. Some clones in this sample may be carry-over from other donors' samples. This chain uses TRBV4-2 with TRBJ1-3. The sample was naive CXCR3- CD8+ T cells from blood. Sample subset: CD45RO-CCR7+CD27+CD95- naive CD8+ T cells lacking CXCR3 (TNR3-). The chain's CDR3 is CASSQDGGDAGNTIYF.